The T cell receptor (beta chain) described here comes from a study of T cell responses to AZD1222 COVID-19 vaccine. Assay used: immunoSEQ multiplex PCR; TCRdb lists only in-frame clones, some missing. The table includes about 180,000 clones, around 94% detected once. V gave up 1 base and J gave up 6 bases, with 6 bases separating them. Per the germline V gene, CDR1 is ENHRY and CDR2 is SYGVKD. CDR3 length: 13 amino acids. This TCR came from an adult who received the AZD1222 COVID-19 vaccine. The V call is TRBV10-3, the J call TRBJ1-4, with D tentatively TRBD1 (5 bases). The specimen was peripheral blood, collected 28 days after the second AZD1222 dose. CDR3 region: CAISELGDEKLFF. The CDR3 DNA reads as TGTGCCATCAGTGAGTTGGGGGATGAAAAACTGTTTTTT.